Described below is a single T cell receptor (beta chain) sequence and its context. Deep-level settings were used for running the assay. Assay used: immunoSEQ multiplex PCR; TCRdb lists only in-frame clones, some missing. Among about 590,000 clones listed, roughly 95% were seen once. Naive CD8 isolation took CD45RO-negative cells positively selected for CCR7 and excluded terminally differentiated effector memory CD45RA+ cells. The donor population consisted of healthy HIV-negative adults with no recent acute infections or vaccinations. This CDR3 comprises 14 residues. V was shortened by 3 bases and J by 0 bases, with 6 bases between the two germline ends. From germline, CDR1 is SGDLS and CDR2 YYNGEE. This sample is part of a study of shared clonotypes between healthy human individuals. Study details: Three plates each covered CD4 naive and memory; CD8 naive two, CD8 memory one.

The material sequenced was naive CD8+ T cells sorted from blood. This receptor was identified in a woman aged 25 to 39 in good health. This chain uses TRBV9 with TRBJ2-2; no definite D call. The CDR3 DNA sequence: TGTGCCAGCAGCGGCCAAGCGAACACCGGGGAGCTGTTTTTT. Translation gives CASSGQANTGELFF.